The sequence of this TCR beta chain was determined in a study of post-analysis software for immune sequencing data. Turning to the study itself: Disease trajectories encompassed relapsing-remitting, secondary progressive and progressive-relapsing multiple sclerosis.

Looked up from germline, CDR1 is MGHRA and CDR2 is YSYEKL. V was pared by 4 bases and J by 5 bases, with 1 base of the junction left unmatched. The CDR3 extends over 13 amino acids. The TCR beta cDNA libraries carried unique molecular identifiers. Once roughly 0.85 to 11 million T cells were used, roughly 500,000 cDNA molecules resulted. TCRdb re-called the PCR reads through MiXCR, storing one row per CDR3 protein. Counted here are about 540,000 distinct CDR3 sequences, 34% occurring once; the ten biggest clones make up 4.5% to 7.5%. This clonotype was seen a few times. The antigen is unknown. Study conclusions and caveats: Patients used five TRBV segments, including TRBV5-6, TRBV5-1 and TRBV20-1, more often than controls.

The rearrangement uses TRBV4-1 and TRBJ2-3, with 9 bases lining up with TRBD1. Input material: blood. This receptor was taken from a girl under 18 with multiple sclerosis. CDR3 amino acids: CASSRTGEDTQYF. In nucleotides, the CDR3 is TGCGCCAGCAGCCGGACAGGGGAAGATACGCAGTATTTT.